This T cell receptor beta chain was recovered during a study of low-dose radiotherapy and immunotherapy resistance in tumors. The V and J ends lost 0 bases and 10 bases, in that order; junction bases with no gene match: 8. The CDR3 length is 15 residues. CDR1 is LGHNA, CDR2 YNFKEQ, per germline. Primers used for first-strand cDNA, a TRAV- and TRBV-specific set, covered both alpha and beta chains. Amplification of TCRs used a constant-region primer and V-primer adapter for roughly 20 PCR cycles. TCRdb passed the reads through MiXCR, listing each CDR3 protein once. This repertoire shows 30,000 to 45,000 distinct CDR3 sequences, around 20% found once; its top ten account for 9.2%. Documented time point: after trial treatment. This sample's treatment: LDRT plus nivolumab, ipilimumab, low-dose cyclophosphamide and aspirin (RACIN trial).

The chain couples TRBV4-2 to TRBJ2-1; 8 bases agree with TRBD2. The sample consisted of PBMCs, taken after low-dose radiotherapy plus immunotherapy. The clonotype comes from a female donor with ovarian cancer. The CDR3 DNA is TGTGCCAGCAGCCAAGAACGAGCGGGAGACGGGGAGCAGTTCTTC. Translation gives CASSQERAGDGEQFF.